Below are 22 T cell receptor beta chains sequenced from a single sample in a study of shared clonotypes between healthy human individuals. Clones were read by immunoSEQ multiplex PCR, and TCRdb kept only the in-frame ones, dropping some. The data show over 400,000 clones, around four fifths seen once. Sequencing input: PBMCs. All receptors derive from a woman in her forties in good health. Some clones in this sample may be carry-over from other donors' samples.

The chain combines TRBV30 with TRBJ1-1, with D unresolved. The CDR3 consists of 14 residues. Deletions cut 4 bases from V and 5 bases from J, with 17 bases between. From germline, CDR1 is GTSNPN and CDR2 SVGIG (reference sequence). The CDR3 DNA follows: TGTGCCTGGACTAGCGTTAGGTTGTGGACTGAAGCTTTCTTT. Encoded protein: CAWTSVRLWTEAFF. Full variable domain (outside the CDR3, taken from reference TRBV30 and TRBJ1-1): SQTIHQWPATLVQPVGSPLSLECTVEGTSNPNLYWYRQAAGRGLQLLFYSVGIGQISSEVPQNLSASRPQDRQFILSSKKLLLSDSGFYLCAWTSVRLWTEAFFGQGTRLTVV.

This clone appeared once. The chain uses TRBV28 and TRBJ1-2; 7 nucleotides agree with TRBD1. Losses at the gene ends were 6 bases for V and 8 bases for J; bases not matched to a gene: 6. The germline V gene encodes CDR1 MDHEN and CDR2 SYDVKM. The CDR3 contains 12 residues. The CDR3 region is CASSPTGLGYTF. In DNA form, the CDR3 reads TGTGCCAGCAGCCCGACAGGGCTGGGCTACACCTTC.

This chain connects TRBV5-3 to TRBJ1-3; possibly TRBD1 for D (5 bases). Being an ORF, TRBV5-3 has a function that is uncertain. The CDR3 is 14 amino acids. The V and J ends lost 8 bases and 0 bases respectively, with 12 bases between them. The CDR3 is CASKGRFSGNTIYF. DNA of the CDR3: TGTGCCAGCAAGGGACGTTTCTCTGGAAACACCATATATTTT.

V is TRBV6-1 and J is TRBJ2-3; weak D call: TRBD2 (5 bases). CDR1 is MNHNS and CDR2 is SASEGT in the germline V gene. The CDR3 spans 13 residues. Trimming cost V 8 bases and J 6 bases, with 15 bases left between them. The CDR3 sequence: CASRSGLWDTQYF. Here the CDR3 DNA reads TGTGCCAGCCGCTCGGGGTTATGGGATACGCAGTATTTT.

Concerning this clone: Given a much more abundant clone one base away, this may be a read error. The chain is built from TRBV7-2 and TRBJ2-3; D gene ambiguous. The CDR3 runs 13 residues. Germline V gene data show CDR1 as SGHTA and CDR2 as FQGNSA. V dropped 1 base and J dropped 4 bases, with 6 bases sitting between them. The CDR3 loop is CASSLGAADTQYF. CDR3 DNA sequence: TGTGCCAGCAGCTTAGGGGCGGCAGATACGCAGTATTTT. The full variable domain, its missing parts supplied by reference TRBV7-2 and TRBJ2-3, is GAGVSQSPSNKVTEKGKDVELRCDPISGHTALYWYRQSLGQGLEFLIYFQGNSAPDKSGLPSDRFSAERTGGSVSTLTIQRTQQEDSAVYLCASSLGAADTQYFGPGTRLTVL.

As concerns this clone: Other DNA sequences in this sample translate to the same CDR3. The V call is TRBV4-1, the J call TRBJ1-2, with 8 bases aligning to TRBD1. Germline V gene lookup returns CDR1 MGHRA and CDR2 YSYEKL. CDR3 size: 15 residues. Unmatched junction bases numbered 6, after V lost 3 bases and J lost 3 bases. Here the CDR3 DNA reads TGCGCCAGCAGCCAGGGGGGACAGGATCACTATGGCTACACCTTC. Residues: CASSQGGQDHYGYTF.

The rearrangement uses TRBV30 and TRBJ2-5, with D maybe TRBD2 (5 bases). The last part of the DNA fits TRBJ2-7 better; the J call may be wrong. Germline V gives CDR1 GTSNPN, CDR2 SVGIG (reference sequence). CDR3 length equals 11 residues. The chain's CDR3 is CACGLTYEQYF. The CDR3 bases are TGTGCCTGCGGACTGACCTACGAGCAGTACTTC.

V and J are TRBV29-1 and TRBJ2-7, with D possibly matching TRBD1 (6 bases). Trimming pared 4 bases from V and 7 bases from J, leaving 20 bases between. This CDR3 contains 14 residues. CDR1 and CDR2 from the germline V gene are SQVTM and ANQGSEA. In nucleotides, the CDR3 is TGCAGCGTTGTAAATACGGCAGGGGTGGAAGAGCAGTACTTC. This gives the protein CSVVNTAGVEEQYF.

This clone was observed a single time. V and J are TRBV5-4 and TRBJ2-7, with 7 positions matching TRBD1. The V gene's germline CDR1 is SGHNT and CDR2 YYREEE (reference sequence). V shed 4 bases, J shed 2 bases, and the junction held 9 bases outside the gene matches. This CDR3 is 15 amino acids long. Written as DNA, the CDR3 is TGTGCCAGCAGCGAACCGACAGGGCGAGCCTACGAGCAGTACTTC. This codes for CASSEPTGRAYEQYF.

The chain uses TRBV27 and TRBJ1-2; D call uncertain. V lost 5 bases, J lost 1 base, and 23 bases lay in between. Germline CDR1 MNHEY, CDR2 SMNVEV (reference sequence). The CDR3 length is 18 residues. CDR3 bases: TGTGCCAGCAGTCCCACCCCCTCCGCTCGTGGGGTTAACTATGGCTACACCTTC. Protein sequence: CASSPTPSARGVNYGYTF.

The rearrangement joins TRBV5-6 to TRBJ2-2; D is uncertain. V dropped 0 bases and J dropped 4 bases, with 7 bases sitting between them. The CDR3 covers 14 residues. Per the germline V gene, CDR1 is SGHDT and CDR2 is YYEEEE. Here the CDR3 DNA reads TGTGCCAGCAGCTTGGCCGCCGGCACCGGGGAGCTGTTTTTT. Residues: CASSLAAGTGELFF.

The chain employs TRBV9 and TRBJ2-3; D may correspond to TRBD1 or TRBD2 (5 bases each). The ends were cut back, 0 bases at V and 2 bases at J, with 13 bases in the middle. The CDR3 loop spans 16 amino acids. CDR1 and CDR2 from the germline V gene are SGDLS and YYNGEE. CDR3 DNA: TGTGCCAGCAGCGTAGGGGGCGGGCAGGCCACAGATACGCAGTATTTT. This gives the protein CASSVGGGQATDTQYF.

This clone was found once. The chain links TRBV7-2 to TRBJ2-3, with 13 bases identical to TRBD2. The CDR3 contains 16 residues. V gave up 4 bases and J gave up 6 bases; unmatched junction bases: 7. The germline V gene has CDR1 SGHTA and CDR2 FQGNSA. The CDR3 here is CASSSKLAGGPDTQYF. The DNA for the CDR3 is TGTGCCAGCAGCTCCAAACTAGCGGGAGGGCCGGATACGCAGTATTTT.

The chain recombines TRBV11-2 with TRBJ2-5, with D perhaps matching TRBD2 (6 bases). The CDR3 spans 14 residues. Trimming took 2 bases from V and 2 from J, leaving 9 bases between them. Germline assignment: CDR1 SGHAT and CDR2 FQNNGV. CDR3 nucleotide sequence: TGTGCCAGCAGCTTATGGGAGGCTCAAGAGACCCAGTACTTC. Encoded protein: CASSLWEAQETQYF.

V usage is TRBV9 and J usage is TRBJ1-3, with D possibly matching TRBD1 (5 bases). V gave up 4 bases and J gave up 1 base, with 18 bases separating them. Per the germline V gene, CDR1 is SGDLS and CDR2 is YYNGEE. This CDR3 spans 17 amino acids. The CDR3 region has the DNA TGTGCCAGCAGCTCGAGTGGGGGGTTCGGATCTGGAAACACCATATATTTT. It translates to CASSSSGGFGSGNTIYF. The complete variable domain, with remaining parts taken from reference TRBV9 and TRBJ1-3, reads DSGVTQTPKHLITATGQRVTLRCSPRSGDLSVYWYQQSLDQGLQFLIQYYNGEERAKGNILERFSAQQFPDLHSELNLSSLELGDSALYFCASSSSGGFGSGNTIYFGEGSWLTVV.

This clone was found once. This chain links TRBV7-9 with TRBJ2-2; unclear D gene. The CDR3 is 14 residues long. CDR1 is SEHNR and CDR2 is FQNEAQ in the germline V gene (reference sequence). The V gene lost 7 bases and the J gene lost 4 bases, with 13 bases spanning the gap. This CDR3 reads CASKDRMGTGELFF. CDR3 nucleotide sequence: TGTGCCAGCAAGGATAGAATGGGCACCGGGGAGCTGTTTTTT.

Here the CDR3 DNA reads TGTGCCAGCTCACCTACCTGGAGTAGCCTCACCGGGGAGCTGTTTTTT. It encodes CASSPTWSSLTGELFF. This chain uses TRBV18 with TRBJ2-2, with unresolved D. Trimming removed 3 bases from V and 4 bases from J, with 15 bases in between. CDR3 length: 16 amino acids. Per the germline V gene, CDR1 is KGHSH and CDR2 is LQKENI.

The V gene is TRBV30, the J gene TRBJ2-3; possible D gene TRBD2, 5 bases. Germline V gives CDR1 GTSNPN, CDR2 SVGIG (reference sequence). CDR3 length: 14 amino acids. Trimming removed 3 bases from V and 2 bases from J, with 12 bases in between. For the CDR3, the DNA is TGTGCCTGGAGACCCAGCGGTTACACAGATACGCAGTATTTT. Its protein is CAWRPSGYTDTQYF.

This chain links TRBV7-2 with TRBJ2-1; no definite D call. CDR1 is SGHTA, CDR2 FQGNSA, per germline. V lost 7 bases, J lost 3 bases, and 10 bases lay in between. The CDR3 contains 13 residues. The chain's CDR3 is CASTMAGYNEQFF. The CDR3 nucleotides read TGTGCCAGCACCATGGCCGGCTACAATGAGCAGTTCTTC. Full variable domain (remainder filled in from reference TRBV7-2 and TRBJ2-1): GAGVSQSPSNKVTEKGKDVELRCDPISGHTALYWYRQSLGQGLEFLIYFQGNSAPDKSGLPSDRFSAERTGGSVSTLTIQRTQQEDSAVYLCASTMAGYNEQFFGPGTRLTVL.

V and J are TRBV29-1 and TRBJ1-2; 9 positions match TRBD1. Germline assignment: CDR1 SQVTM and CDR2 ANQGSEA. The CDR3 runs to 14 residues. The ends lost 6 bases at V and 4 bases at J; junction bases unmatched: 9. The CDR3 spells CSVKRGQGPYGYTF. The CDR3, as DNA: TGCAGCGTCAAAAGGGGACAGGGACCCTATGGCTACACCTTC.

This clone was observed many times. This chain connects TRBV6-1 to TRBJ2-1; 10 bases map to TRBD2. With 1 base clipped from V and 8 bases from J, the junction kept 8 bases outside the gene matches. The CDR3 loop spans 16 amino acids. Germline CDR1 MNHNS, CDR2 SASEGT. The CDR3 loop is CASSEGSGRAEDEQFF. In DNA, the CDR3 is TGTGCCAGCAGTGAAGGGAGCGGGAGGGCGGAGGATGAGCAGTTCTTC.

The V gene is TRBV10-2, the J gene TRBJ1-2; D might be TRBD1 (5 bases). CDR3 length: 19 residues. CDR1 and CDR2 from the germline V gene are WSHSY and SAAADI. The V and J ends lost 4 bases and 8 bases respectively, with 32 bases between them. This CDR3 is CASSGGGSVRVSTSGGYTF. The DNA of the CDR3 is TGCGCCAGCAGTGGCGGGGGGAGCGTAAGAGTAAGCACATCGGGGGGCTACACCTTC.